The clone carrying this T cell receptor (beta chain) appeared a few times. Its target is unknown. These data belong to a study of T cells after yellow fever vaccination. Background on the study: Preparation of the low-cell-number fractions used SMART-Seq v4 Ultra Low Input.

V was trimmed by 6 bases and J by 0 bases, leaving 10 bases between them. The CDR3 sequence is 14 residues long. Germline V CDR1 and CDR2: MNHEY, SMNVEV (reference sequence). 5'RACE template switching added a universal primer site and UMIs to TCR cDNA. TCRdb redid the calling of the 5' RACE reads with MiXCR, one entry per CDR3 protein. Among hundreds of thousands of distinct CDR3 sequences listed, less than 20% were seen once. Findings of the study overall: Relatively few clonotypes were ones that appeared in both CD4 and CD8 compartments.

The rearrangement links TRBV27 to TRBJ2-3; no clear D. The sequences come from PBMCs, collected 15 days after the yellow fever booster vaccination. The receptor was derived from a man aged 25 to 40 who received the YFV17D yellow fever vaccine. CDR3 loop: CASRGRNSTDTQYF. CDR3 coding DNA: TGTGCCAGCAGAGGACGGAACAGCACAGATACGCAGTATTTT.